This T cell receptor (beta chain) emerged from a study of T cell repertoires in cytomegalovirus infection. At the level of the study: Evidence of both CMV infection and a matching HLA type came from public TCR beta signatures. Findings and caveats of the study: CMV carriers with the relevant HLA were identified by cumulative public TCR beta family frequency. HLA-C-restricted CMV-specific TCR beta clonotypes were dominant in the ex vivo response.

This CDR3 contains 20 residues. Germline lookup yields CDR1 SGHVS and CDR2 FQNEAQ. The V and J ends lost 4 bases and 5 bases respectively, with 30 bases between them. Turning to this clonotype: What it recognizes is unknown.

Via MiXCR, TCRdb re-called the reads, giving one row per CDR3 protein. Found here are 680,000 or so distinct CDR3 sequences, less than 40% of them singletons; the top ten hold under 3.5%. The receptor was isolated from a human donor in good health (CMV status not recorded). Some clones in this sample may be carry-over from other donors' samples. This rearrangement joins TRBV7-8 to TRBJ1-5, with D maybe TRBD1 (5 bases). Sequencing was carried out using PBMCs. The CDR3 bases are TGTGCCAGCAGCTCCAAACCGGGCCCTCATGCCGAGGGGTTAGATCAGCCCCAGCATTTT. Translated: CASSSKPGPHAEGLDQPQHF.